Each of the 7 T cell receptor beta chains below was sequenced from the same sample in a study of cytomegalovirus exposure and HLA in healthy donors. Primers included in the PCR were 60 Vbeta and 13 Jbeta primers. The assay was immunoSEQ multiplex PCR, and TCRdb's table has in-frame clones only and misses some. The sample has 250,000 or so clones; 70% to 90% are singletons. What was sequenced was PBMCs. The receptors shown here come from a human donor in good health.

V is TRBV6-1 and J is TRBJ2-7, with TRBD1 matching 8 bases. V shed 1 base, J shed 7 bases, and the junction held 9 bases outside the gene matches. This CDR3 region has 15 residues. CDR1 is MNHNS and CDR2 is SASEGT in the germline V gene. CDR3 DNA sequence: TGTGCCAGCAGTGAAGTTTTGGACAGGGCTACAGAGCAGTACTTC. Amino acid sequence: CASSEVLDRATEQYF.

The chain has TRBV5-1 and TRBJ2-1, with 11 nucleotides matching TRBD2. The junction had 9 bases not matched to a gene; V was cut back by 4 bases and J by 0 bases. CDR1 and CDR2 (germline): SGHRS, YFSETQ. The CDR3 covers 18 residues. The DNA of the CDR3 is TGCGCCAGCAGCCCTCAGACTAGCGGGGCGAGCTCCTACAATGAGCAGTTCTTC. Translation: CASSPQTSGASSYNEQFF.

The chain couples TRBV4-1 to TRBJ2-1; D may be TRBD1 (7 bases). The V end was cut by 2 bases, the J end by 5 bases, with 16 bases between. The CDR3 contains 16 residues. The germline V gene has CDR1 MGHRA and CDR2 YSYEKL. The CDR3 coding sequence is TGCGCCAGCAGCCAACCGACAGGGAGGACACACAATGAGCAGTTCTTC. This sequence encodes CASSQPTGRTHNEQFF.

J is TRBJ2-1 and V is TRBV6-5; TRBD1 agrees at 7 bases. V was pared by 0 bases and J by 8 bases, with 7 bases of the junction left unmatched. CDR3 size: 15 residues. Germline assignment: CDR1 MNHEY and CDR2 SVGAGI. The CDR3 is CASSYSQQGKDEQFF. As DNA, the CDR3 is TGTGCCAGCAGTTACTCGCAACAGGGGAAGGATGAGCAGTTCTTC.

The table lists this clone with a few counts. The J gene is TRBJ2-2, the V gene TRBV2; possible D gene TRBD2, 6 bases. The CDR3 totals 14 residues. Germline lookup yields CDR1 SNHLY and CDR2 FYNNEI. The V end lost 5 bases, the J end lost 6 bases, and 13 bases lay between the germline ends. CDR3 loop: CASSLRGTAGELFF. DNA for the CDR3: TGTGCCAGCAGTCTCCGGGGGACCGCCGGGGAGCTGTTTTTT. Looking up the rest from reference TRBV2 and TRBJ2-2 gives the full variable domain: EPEVTQTPSHQVTQMGQEVILRCVPISNHLYFYWYRQILGQKVEFLVSFYNNEISEKSEIFDDQFSVERPDGSNFTLKIRSTKLEDSAMYFCASSLRGTAGELFFGEGSRLTVL.

This chain uses TRBV5-4 with TRBJ2-5; maybe TRBD2 (5 bases). Looked up from germline, CDR1 is SGHNT and CDR2 is YYREEE (reference sequence). This CDR3 has 13 amino acids. Deletions cut 0 bases from V and 6 bases from J, with 9 bases between. The CDR3 is CASSLEGVQTQYF. The CDR3 nucleotides are TGTGCCAGCAGCTTGGAGGGAGTGCAGACCCAGTACTTC.

The J gene is TRBJ2-1, the V gene TRBV5-4, with TRBD2 matching over 8 bases. The CDR3 sequence is 16 residues long. Germline V CDR1 and CDR2: SGHNT, YYREEE (reference sequence). J was trimmed by 6 bases and V by 5 bases; bases with no gene match: 13. The CDR3 region has the DNA TGTGCCAGCAGATCGGGAGGGGCTATCCTCGGCAATGAGCAGTTCTTC. Translated, it gives CASRSGGAILGNEQFF.